This T cell receptor beta chain was identified during a study of T-cell memory formation after mild COVID-19. Study-wide results and caveats: Memory sampled before infection contained some responding clones, suggesting cross-reactive memory joined. Clones that contracted from day 15 to 85 had balanced CD4/CD8; later expanders were CD4+ biased.

Germline loops: CDR1 SGHRS, CDR2 YFSETQ. J gave up 6 bases and V 7 bases, and 9 bases lay outside the gene matches. CDR3 length: 15 amino acids. The table lists this clonotype with a few counts. Its specificity is not known. TCRdb ran MiXCR on the 5' RACE reads and lists one entry per CDR3 protein. Counted here are 580,000 or so distinct CDR3 sequences, about 18% occurring once; the ten biggest clones make up about 8.1%. This rearrangement joins TRBV5-1 to TRBJ2-3; 12 bases align to TRBD1. The clonotype was recovered from an adult woman who had mild COVID-19 (a few samples of this study predate the infection). Cell type and time point are not known. Sequencing was done on a sample of PBMCs or a T cell subset sorted from them (not recorded which). CDR3 bases: TGCGCCAGCTCACCGGGACAGGGGGCTTGGGATACGCAGTATTTT. It is translated as CASSPGQGAWDTQYF.